Following are 26 T cell receptor beta chains from one sample sequenced in a study of T cells in Graves' hyperthyroidism and ophthalmopathy. Using RNA transcripts as the source, TCR beta CDR3 regions were amplified. TCR CDR3 regions were first amplified by RT-PCR with HTBI primers. TCRdb redid the calling of the multiplex PCR reads with MiXCR, one entry per CDR3 protein. The table includes around 450,000 distinct CDR3 sequences, roughly 15% detected once. The material sequenced was blood. The receptor source for this set is a woman under 30 with Graves' hyperthyroidism.

Regarding this clonotype: This clone may be a read error of a much larger clone one base away. Likely a read error: the CDR3 ends without its conserved phenylalanine or tryptophan. V is TRBV7-2 and J is TRBJ1-1; D not certain. The CDR3 runs 13 residues. V was trimmed by 2 bases and J by 6 bases, leaving 10 bases between them. CDR1 SGHTA and CDR2 FQGNSA come from the germline V gene. The CDR3 sequence is CASSLPPEAEAFL. The CDR3 DNA follows: TGTGCCAGCAGCTTACCACCGGAGGCTGAAGCTTTCCTT.

This chain links TRBV28 with TRBJ2-7; 8 nucleotides match TRBD1. Per germline, CDR1 MDHEN and CDR2 SYDVKM. V gave up 1 base and J gave up 4 bases; unmatched junction bases: 9. This CDR3 comprises 16 residues. CDR3: CASSLFVTGEPYEQYF. In nucleotides, the CDR3 is TGTGCCAGCAGTTTATTCGTGACAGGGGAACCTTACGAGCAGTACTTC.

The chain is built from TRBV11-3 and TRBJ2-7; D is uncertain. Trimming cost V 1 base and J 7 bases, with 8 bases left between them. The CDR3 length is 12 residues. The germline V gene has CDR1 SGHNT and CDR2 YENEEA. The CDR3 DNA follows: TGTGCCAGCAGCTTAGGTTTTGGAGAGCAGTACTTC. Its translation: CASSLGFGEQYF.

Many counts were recorded for this clonotype. This chain links TRBV7-3 with TRBJ1-1; possibly TRBD1 for D (5 bases). The CDR3 totals 13 residues. Deletions cut 4 bases from V and 3 bases from J, with 9 bases between. Germline V CDR1 and CDR2: SGHTA, FQGTGA. The CDR3 DNA reads TGTGCCAGCAGCTCCGGGACGTACACTGAAGCTTTCTTT. Protein product: CASSSGTYTEAFF.

Notes on this clonotype: The junction departs from the called germline gene at one end, perhaps through a read error. The chain employs TRBV12-3 or TRBV12-4 and TRBJ2-1; 8 nucleotides agree with TRBD2. The CDR3 has 16 amino acids. CDR3 nucleotides: TGCGCCAGCAGCCAACTAGCGGTTGGCTCCTACAATGAGCAGTTCTTC. It yields the protein CASSQLAVGSYNEQFF.

This sequence joins TRBV6-5 and TRBJ2-1; the D is unclear. CDR1 and CDR2 from the germline V gene are MNHEY and SVGAGI. CDR3 length: 18 residues. Between the trimmed V and J ends, which lost 0 bases and 0 bases, there was a span of 15 bases. CDR3 region: CASSYSTSSASSYNEQFF. CDR3 DNA sequence: TGTGCCAGCAGTTACTCGACGTCCAGCGCAAGCTCCTACAATGAGCAGTTCTTC.

This clonotype was seen at least ten times. The chain couples TRBV5-8 to TRBJ2-1; no clear D. CDR1 is SGHTS, CDR2 YDEGEE, per germline. Trimming cost V 4 bases and J 5 bases, with 10 bases left between them. This CDR3 spans 13 amino acids. CDR3 region: CASSPRVNNEQFF. In DNA, the CDR3 is TGTGCCAGCAGCCCACGAGTTAACAATGAGCAGTTCTTC. Together with reference TRBV5-8 and TRBJ2-1, the CDR3 gives the full variable domain: EAGVTQSPTHLIKTRGQQATLRCSPISGHTSVYWYQQALGLGLQFLLWYDEGEERNRGNFPPRFSGRQFPNYSSELNVNALELEDSALYLCASSPRVNNEQFFGPGTRLTVL.

The rearrangement joins TRBV6-1 to TRBJ1-2; D ambiguous. Between the trimmed V and J ends, which lost 6 bases and 0 bases, there was a span of 5 bases. This CDR3 has 12 residues. Germline loops: CDR1 MNHNS, CDR2 SASEGT. CDR3 coding DNA: TGTGCCAGCAGCGGGACTAACTATGGCTACACCTTC. Translation: CASSGTNYGYTF.

The sample holds many counts of this clonotype. The J gene is TRBJ2-7, the V gene TRBV20-1, with D perhaps TRBD2 (5 bases). The CDR3 covers 16 residues. Per the germline V gene, CDR1 is DFQATT and CDR2 is SNEGSKA (reference sequence). V gave up 3 bases and J gave up 3 bases, with 21 bases separating them. DNA of the CDR3: TGCAGTGCTAGTGAACTGAGCGGCGGTAGACTCTACGAGCAGTACTTC. Amino acids: CSASELSGGRLYEQYF.

This clonotype was recorded at least ten times. CDR3 nucleotides: TGTGCCAGCACACGGGAGAGGGTCGCGTACGAGCAGTACTTC. It specifies CASTRERVAYEQYF. The chain uses TRBV28 and TRBJ2-7, with a weak D call TRBD2 (6 bases). Trimming took off 7 bases at V and 4 bases at J, with 17 bases between the two ends. The CDR3 spans 14 residues. Germline V gene sequence: CDR1 MDHEN, CDR2 SYDVKM.

This clonotype has only a few counts. This rearrangement joins TRBV6-1 to TRBJ1-6; no clear D. The CDR3 runs 15 residues. Trimming removed 6 bases at V and 7 bases at J, with 16 bases between. Per the germline V gene, CDR1 is MNHNS and CDR2 is SASEGT. The CDR3, as DNA: TGTGCCAGCAGCCCTTGGCCGAGAACAAATTCACCCCTCCACTTT. This translates into CASSPWPRTNSPLHF.

This clonotype was observed at least ten times. The gene calls are TRBV11-2 and TRBJ2-3; 16 bases agree with TRBD2. CDR1 and CDR2 from the germline V gene are SGHAT and FQNNGV. The CDR3 runs 19 residues. V shed 1 base, J shed 2 bases, and the junction held 6 bases outside the gene matches. CDR3 loop: CASSLGEGTSGRATDTQYF. CDR3 coding DNA: TGTGCCAGCAGCTTAGGGGAGGGGACTAGCGGGAGGGCCACAGATACGCAGTATTTT.

This clonotype was seen more than once but under ten times. Mismatch with germline at one junction end may stem from a read error. V is TRBV29-1 and J is TRBJ2-7; no clear D gene. The CDR3 spans 12 residues. Germline V gives CDR1 SQVTM, CDR2 ANQGSEA. The DNA for the CDR3 is TGCAGCGTCCGAGAACAGTTCTACGAGCAATACTTC. It is translated as CSVREQFYEQYF.

This clonotype appeared a few times. The genes are TRBV25-1 and TRBJ1-1; the D gene is possibly TRBD1 (6 bases). The germline V and J ends were trimmed by 6 bases and 4 bases, with 21 bases remaining between them. The length of the CDR3 is 16 residues. Germline CDR1 MGHDK, CDR2 SYGVNS. CDR3 sequence: CASRGNQGWEGTEAFF. The CDR3 DNA reads as TGTGCCAGCAGGGGAAACCAGGGGTGGGAAGGCACTGAAGCTTTCTTT. The full variable domain, with the rest looked up from reference TRBV25-1 and TRBJ1-1, is EADIYQTPRYLVIGTGKKITLECSQTMGHDKMYWYQQDPGMELHLIHYSYGVNSTEKGDLSSESTVSRIRTEHFPLTLESARPSHTSQYLCASRGNQGWEGTEAFFGQGTRLTVV.

This clonotype occurred many times. This chain uses TRBV2 with TRBJ1-5, with a possible D match to TRBD1 (5 bases). Deletions cut 7 bases from V and 4 bases from J, with 14 bases between. The germline V gene has CDR1 SNHLY and CDR2 FYNNEI. The CDR3 length is 14 residues. DNA of the CDR3: TGTGCCAGCACCAGGGCTGAGGGAAATCAGCCCCAGCATTTT. Amino acid sequence: CASTRAEGNQPQHF.

The sample holds many counts of this clonotype. The chain carries TRBV13 and TRBJ2-7; D remains ambiguous. V was pared by 6 bases and J by 6 bases, with 9 bases between. The CDR3 is 11 amino acids. CDR1 is PRHDT, CDR2 FYEKMQ, per germline (reference sequence). The CDR3 coding sequence is TGTGCCAGCAGAAGGAACGGCGAGCAGTACTTC. This translates into CASRRNGEQYF.

A few counts support this clonotype. The CDR3 spells CSAPDSRIPNEKLFF. As DNA, the CDR3 is TGCAGTGCTCCGGACAGCCGTATACCAAATGAAAAACTGTTTTTT. This chain uses TRBV20-1 with TRBJ1-4; perhaps TRBD1 as D (6 bases). CDR1 is DFQATT and CDR2 is SNEGSKA in the germline V gene (reference sequence). The CDR3 loop spans 15 amino acids. V was pared by 5 bases and J by 5 bases, with 18 bases between.

This clonotype was counted between two and nine times. At one end the junction does not follow the germline gene, possibly because of a read error. V usage is TRBV4-2 and J usage is TRBJ2-3; the D is unclear. The CDR3 consists of 17 residues. The V gene's germline CDR1 is LGHNA and CDR2 YNFKEQ. In DNA, the CDR3 is TGTGCCAGCAGCAAAGAAGGGAACGGTCTACTGACAGATACGCAGTATTTT. Translating it yields CASSKEGNGLLTDTQYF.

The chain couples TRBV10-3 to TRBJ2-7, with TRBD2 matching over 13 bases. After removal of 3 bases from V and 2 bases from J, the junction contained 4 bases not matched to a gene. Per germline, CDR1 ENHRY and CDR2 SYGVKD. CDR3 length: 16 residues. This chain's CDR3 is CAISDPGLAGPYEQYF. The CDR3 bases are TGTGCCATCAGTGACCCGGGACTAGCGGGACCCTACGAGCAGTACTTC.

This clonotype showed up many times. The V gene is TRBV6-1, the J gene TRBJ2-3; D unresolved. Germline-derived CDR1 and CDR2 are MNHNS and SASEGT. With 4 bases removed from V and 5 bases from J, the gap between germline ends came to 13 bases. The CDR3 extends over 14 amino acids. For the CDR3, the DNA is TGTGCCAGCAGTGTTCGAGGACCCCGAGATACGCAGTATTTT. This codes for CASSVRGPRDTQYF.

Many counts were recorded for this clonotype. The junction differs from germline at one of its ends, possibly a read error. This chain uses TRBV7-7 with TRBJ1-6; 8 nucleotides match TRBD1. The CDR3 spans 16 residues. The germline gives CDR1 SSHAT, CDR2 FNYEAQ (reference sequence). The CDR3 sequence is CASSLVTDREDSPLHF. The CDR3 nucleotides are TGTGCTAGCAGCTTAGTCACGGACAGGGAGGATTCACCCCTCCACTTT.

The sample holds many counts of this clonotype. The rearrangement joins TRBV20-1 to TRBJ1-5, with 7 bases that match TRBD1. With 5 bases clipped from V and 0 bases from J, the junction kept 4 bases outside the gene matches. Germline V gives CDR1 DFQATT, CDR2 SNEGSKA (reference sequence). CDR3 size: 14 residues. The CDR3 nucleotides are TGCAGTGCTCCAACAGGGGCTAGCAATCAGCCCCAGCATTTT. It encodes CSAPTGASNQPQHF.

This clonotype occurred a few times. This clone may be a read error of a much larger clone one base away. This chain connects TRBV30 to TRBJ2-5; TRBD1 matches 8 bases. The germline gives CDR1 GTSNPN, CDR2 SVGIG (reference sequence). The CDR3 has 13 amino acids. This chain's CDR3 is CAWKDRVQEAQYF. The CDR3, as DNA: TGTGCCTGGAAGGACAGGGTTCAAGAGGCCCAGTACTTC.

This clonotype was detected only a few times. The CDR3 loop reads CASSLDVRTGNEKLFF. CDR3 coding DNA: TGCGCCAGCAGCTTGGATGTTAGGACAGGGAATGAAAAACTGTTTTTT. The chain combines TRBV5-1 with TRBJ1-4; TRBD1 agrees at 8 bases. After removal of 0 bases from V and 5 bases from J, the junction contained 6 bases not matched to a gene. The CDR3 has 16 residues. The germline V gene has CDR1 SGHRS and CDR2 YFSETQ.

This clonotype was counted a few times. The CDR3 nucleotides are TGTGTCCCACCCCCCACAGATACGCAGTATTTT. It codes for CVPPPTDTQYF. V gene TRBV27 combines with J gene TRBJ2-3; D gene uncertain. The CDR3 is made up of 11 amino acids. The germline V gene encodes CDR1 MNHEY and CDR2 SMNVEV (reference sequence).

This clonotype was seen only a few times. The chain combines TRBV9 with TRBJ2-7; 12 positions match TRBD1. Germline CDR1 reads SGDLS; CDR2 reads YYNGEE. This CDR3 has 15 residues. The ends lost 4 bases at V and 5 bases at J; junction bases unmatched: 7. Written as DNA, the CDR3 is TGTGCCAGCAGCAGGGGGGGACAGGGGGCCAACGAGCAGTACTTC. It codes for CASSRGGQGANEQYF.